Below are 8 T cell receptor beta chains sequenced from a single sample in a study of T-cell reconstitution after alpha-beta-depleted transplantation in children. Unique molecular identifiers were incorporated during preparation of the TCRbeta library. From the PCR reads, TCRdb called clonotypes with MiXCR, one entry per CDR3 protein. The table records about 980,000 distinct CDR3 sequences, about 29% of them present only once. The sample here was PBMCs, mostly from graft donor cells, taken 360 days after TCRalphabeta/CD19-depleted stem cell transplant. The receptors derive from a boy under two years old who had a stem cell transplant for SCID, so the T cells may come from the graft donor.

This clonotype was detected a few times. The chain couples TRBV7-8 to TRBJ1-1, with D uncertain. This CDR3 is 15 amino acids long. V was cut by 3 bases and J by 1 base, with 12 bases left in between. CDR1 is SGHVS, CDR2 FQNEAQ, per germline. CDR3 protein: CASSFARTSNTEAFF. The CDR3 nucleotides are TGTGCCAGCAGCTTCGCGAGGACGTCGAACACTGAAGCTTTCTTT.

V and J are TRBV24-1 and TRBJ2-3, with a weak D call TRBD2 (5 bases). The CDR3 loop spans 12 amino acids. Germline values: CDR1 KGHDR, CDR2 SFDVKD. V gave up 2 bases and J gave up 14 bases, with 13 bases separating them. Here the CDR3 DNA reads TGTGCCACCAGTGATTCGGGCCGGGAACCGTATTTT. Amino acid sequence: CATSDSGREPYF.

In its sample, this clonotype was seen a few times. The chain combines TRBV10-3 with TRBJ1-1, with 10 positions matching TRBD1. The CDR3 is 14 residues long. J lost 0 bases, V lost 8 bases, and 3 bases had no gene match. CDR1 is ENHRY and CDR2 is SYGVKD in the germline V gene. The CDR3 DNA sequence: TGTGCCATCGCCGGGACAGGGGTGAACACTGAAGCTTTCTTT. This encodes CAIAGTGVNTEAFF.

This rearrangement joins TRBV7-2 to TRBJ2-5; no definite D call. CDR1 and CDR2 from the germline V gene are SGHTA and FQGNSA. This CDR3 has 17 residues. Trimming took 0 bases from V and 2 from J, leaving 16 bases between them. This CDR3 is CASSLAPSWGKQETQYF. The CDR3 nucleotides are TGTGCCAGCAGCTTAGCCCCCTCTTGGGGAAAGCAAGAGACCCAGTACTTC.

The V call is TRBV24-1, the J call TRBJ2-1, with TRBD1 matching 9 bases. V lost 10 bases to trimming and J lost 5 bases; unmatched junction nucleotides: 8. CDR3 size: 14 residues. The germline V gene encodes CDR1 KGHDR and CDR2 SFDVKD. The CDR3 coding sequence is TGTGCCACGTCTCCCGGGACAGGGAACAATGAGCAGTTCTTC. It specifies CATSPGTGNNEQFF.

This clonotype was detected ten times or more. The J gene is TRBJ2-3, the V gene TRBV29-1; 8 bases match TRBD2. The CDR3 has 13 amino acids. J was trimmed by 3 bases and V by 6 bases; bases with no gene match: 5. The germline CDR1 and CDR2 sequences are SQVTM and ANQGSEA. This CDR3 reads CSVTGGATDTQYF. The DNA of the CDR3 is TGCAGCGTAACCGGGGGGGCGACAGATACGCAGTATTTT.

V usage is TRBV9 and J usage is TRBJ1-3; D remains unclear. V was cut by 3 bases and J by 0 bases, with 13 bases left in between. Germline V gene data show CDR1 as SGDLS and CDR2 as YYNGEE. CDR3 length equals 16 residues. The CDR3 sequence: CASSGSVVSSGNTIYF. In DNA, the CDR3 is TGTGCCAGCAGCGGGAGTGTAGTATCCTCTGGAAACACCATATATTTT.

This clonotype was detected a few times. The rearrangement uses TRBV5-1 and TRBJ2-7; 8 bases fit TRBD2. The CDR3 sequence is 13 residues long. Germline V gene sequence: CDR1 SGHRS, CDR2 YFSETQ. The V segment lost 1 base and the J segment 9 bases; nucleotides outside the gene matches: 6. The CDR3 spells CASSLLGGGRQYF. The DNA of the CDR3 is TGCGCCAGCAGCTTGCTGGGCGGGGGGCGGCAGTACTTC.